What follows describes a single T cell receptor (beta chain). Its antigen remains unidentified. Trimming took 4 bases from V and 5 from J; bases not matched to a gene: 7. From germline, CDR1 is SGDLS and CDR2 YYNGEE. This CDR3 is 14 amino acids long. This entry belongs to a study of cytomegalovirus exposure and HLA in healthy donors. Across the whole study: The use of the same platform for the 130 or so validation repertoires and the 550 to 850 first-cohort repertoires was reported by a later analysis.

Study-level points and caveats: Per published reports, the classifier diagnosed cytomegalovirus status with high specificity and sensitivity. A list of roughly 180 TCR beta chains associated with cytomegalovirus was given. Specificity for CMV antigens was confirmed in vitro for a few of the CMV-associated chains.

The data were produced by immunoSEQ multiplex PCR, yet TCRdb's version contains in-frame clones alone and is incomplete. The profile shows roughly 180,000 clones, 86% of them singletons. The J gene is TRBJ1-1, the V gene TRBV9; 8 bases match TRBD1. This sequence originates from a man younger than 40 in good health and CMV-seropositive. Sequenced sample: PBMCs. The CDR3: CASSKRTGRTEAFF. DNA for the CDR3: TGTGCCAGCAGCAAACGGACAGGGAGGACTGAAGCTTTCTTT.